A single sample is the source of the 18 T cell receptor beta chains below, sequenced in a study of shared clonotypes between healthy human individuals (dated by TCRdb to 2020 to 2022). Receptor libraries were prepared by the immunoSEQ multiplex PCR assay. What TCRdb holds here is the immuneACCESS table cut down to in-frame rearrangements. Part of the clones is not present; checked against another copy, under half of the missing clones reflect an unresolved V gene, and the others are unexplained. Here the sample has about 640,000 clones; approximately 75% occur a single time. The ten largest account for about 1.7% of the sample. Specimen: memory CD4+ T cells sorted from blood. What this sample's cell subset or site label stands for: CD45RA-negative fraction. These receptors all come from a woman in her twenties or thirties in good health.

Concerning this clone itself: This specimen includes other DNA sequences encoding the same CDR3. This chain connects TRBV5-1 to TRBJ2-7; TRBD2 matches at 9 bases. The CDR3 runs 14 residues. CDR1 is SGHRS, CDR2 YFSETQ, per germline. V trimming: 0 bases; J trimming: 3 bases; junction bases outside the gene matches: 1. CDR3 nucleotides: TGCGCCAGCAGCTTGGGTAGCGGGAGCTACGAGCAGTACTTC. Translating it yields CASSLGSGSYEQYF. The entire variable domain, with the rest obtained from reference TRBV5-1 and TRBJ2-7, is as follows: KAGVTQTPRYLIKTRGQQVTLSCSPISGHRSVSWYQQTPGQGLQFLFEYFSETQRNKGNFPGRFSGRQFSNSRSEMNVSTLELGDSALYLCASSLGSGSYEQYFGPGTRLTVT.

Here the CDR3 DNA reads TGTGCCAGCAGCTTAACGCAGGTCGGCGAGCAGTACTTC. It is translated as CASSLTQVGEQYF. V usage is TRBV7-9 and J usage is TRBJ2-7; D unresolved. Germline V CDR1 and CDR2: SEHNR, FQNEAQ (reference sequence). This CDR3 has 13 residues. V was clipped by 2 bases and J by 6 bases, with 11 bases between them.

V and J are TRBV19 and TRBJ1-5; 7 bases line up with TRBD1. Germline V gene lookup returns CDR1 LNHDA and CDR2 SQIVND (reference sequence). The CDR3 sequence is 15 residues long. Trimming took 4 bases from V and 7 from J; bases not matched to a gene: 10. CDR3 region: CASSTAGGVDQPQHF. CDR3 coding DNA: TGTGCCAGTAGTACCGCAGGGGGGGTAGACCAGCCCCAGCATTTT.

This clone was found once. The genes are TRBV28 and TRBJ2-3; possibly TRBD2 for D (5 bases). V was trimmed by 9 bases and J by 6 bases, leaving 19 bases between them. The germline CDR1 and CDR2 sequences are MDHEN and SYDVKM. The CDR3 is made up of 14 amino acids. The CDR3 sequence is CASKRGLIRDTQYF. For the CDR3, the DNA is TGTGCCAGTAAGAGAGGGTTAATCAGGGATACGCAGTATTTT.

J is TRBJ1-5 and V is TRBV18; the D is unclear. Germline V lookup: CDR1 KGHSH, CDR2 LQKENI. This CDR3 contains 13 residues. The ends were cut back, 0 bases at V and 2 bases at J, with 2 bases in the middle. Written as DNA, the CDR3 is TGTGCCAGCTCACCACCAGGCAATCAGCCCCAGCATTTT. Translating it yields CASSPPGNQPQHF.

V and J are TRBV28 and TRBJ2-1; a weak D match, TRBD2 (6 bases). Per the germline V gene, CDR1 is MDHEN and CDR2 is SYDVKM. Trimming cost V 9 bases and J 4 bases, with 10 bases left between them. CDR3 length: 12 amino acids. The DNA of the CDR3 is TGTGCCAGGGGGACTCCTTACAATGAGCAGTTCTTC. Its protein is CARGTPYNEQFF.

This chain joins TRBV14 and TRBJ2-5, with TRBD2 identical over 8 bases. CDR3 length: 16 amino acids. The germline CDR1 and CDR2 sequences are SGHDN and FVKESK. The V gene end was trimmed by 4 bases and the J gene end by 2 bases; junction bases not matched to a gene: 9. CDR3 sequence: CASSRYSGINQETQYF. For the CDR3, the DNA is TGTGCCAGCAGCCGGTATAGCGGGATAAATCAAGAGACCCAGTACTTC.

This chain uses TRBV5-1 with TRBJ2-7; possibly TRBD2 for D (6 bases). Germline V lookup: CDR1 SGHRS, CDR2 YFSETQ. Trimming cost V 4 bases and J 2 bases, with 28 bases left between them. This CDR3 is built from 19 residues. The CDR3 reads CASSLGPGLTPTLAYEQYF. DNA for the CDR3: TGCGCCAGCAGCCTCGGTCCGGGACTGACGCCTACTTTGGCCTACGAGCAGTACTTC.

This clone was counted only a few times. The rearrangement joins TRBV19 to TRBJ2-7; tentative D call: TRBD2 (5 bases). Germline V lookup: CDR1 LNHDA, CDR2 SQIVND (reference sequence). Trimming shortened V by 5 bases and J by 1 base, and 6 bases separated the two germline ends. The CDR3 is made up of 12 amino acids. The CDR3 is CASSDYSYEQYF. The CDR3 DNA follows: TGTGCCAGTAGTGACTATTCCTACGAGCAGTACTTC.

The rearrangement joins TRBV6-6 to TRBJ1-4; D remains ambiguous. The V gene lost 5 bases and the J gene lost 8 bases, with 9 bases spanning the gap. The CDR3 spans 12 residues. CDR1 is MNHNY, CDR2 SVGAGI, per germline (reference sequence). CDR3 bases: TGTGCCAGCAGTCCTACGTCAGAAAAACTGTTTTTT. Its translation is CASSPTSEKLFF.

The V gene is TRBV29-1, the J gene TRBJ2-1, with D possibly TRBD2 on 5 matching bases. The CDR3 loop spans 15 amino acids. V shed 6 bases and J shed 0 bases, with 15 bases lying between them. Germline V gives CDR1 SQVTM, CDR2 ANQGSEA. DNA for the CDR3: TGCAGCGTAGGACTTCCAATTAGCTCCTACAATGAGCAGTTCTTC. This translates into CSVGLPISSYNEQFF.

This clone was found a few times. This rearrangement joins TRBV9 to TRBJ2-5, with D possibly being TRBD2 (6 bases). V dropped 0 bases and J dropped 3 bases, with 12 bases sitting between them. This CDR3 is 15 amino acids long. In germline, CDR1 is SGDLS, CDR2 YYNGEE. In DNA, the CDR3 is TGTGCCAGCAGCGTAGGGCTAGCGAGGAAAGAGACCCAGTACTTC. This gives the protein CASSVGLARKETQYF.

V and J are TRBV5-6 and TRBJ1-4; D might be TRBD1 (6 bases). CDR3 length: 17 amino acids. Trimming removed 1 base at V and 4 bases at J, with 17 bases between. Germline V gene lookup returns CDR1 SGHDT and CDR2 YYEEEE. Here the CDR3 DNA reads TGTGCCAGCAGCTTGTTTGCCAAGGGGGTTAATAATGAAAAACTGTTTTTT. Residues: CASSLFAKGVNNEKLFF.

The CDR3 reads CASSYSGSGTYEQYF. In DNA, the CDR3 is TGTGCCAGCAGTTACTCAGGTTCGGGCACCTACGAGCAGTACTTC. The chain couples TRBV6-5 to TRBJ2-7; the D is unclear. Trimming stripped 0 bases from V and 2 bases from J, with 11 bases between. The CDR3 contains 15 residues. Germline loops: CDR1 MNHEY, CDR2 SVGAGI.

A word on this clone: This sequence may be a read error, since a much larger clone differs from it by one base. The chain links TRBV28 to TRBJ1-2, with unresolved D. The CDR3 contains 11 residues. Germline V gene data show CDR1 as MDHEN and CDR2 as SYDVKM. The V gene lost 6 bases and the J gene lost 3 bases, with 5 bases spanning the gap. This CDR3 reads CASSSHYGYTF. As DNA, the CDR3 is TGTGCCAGCAGCTCTCACTATGGCTACACCTTC.

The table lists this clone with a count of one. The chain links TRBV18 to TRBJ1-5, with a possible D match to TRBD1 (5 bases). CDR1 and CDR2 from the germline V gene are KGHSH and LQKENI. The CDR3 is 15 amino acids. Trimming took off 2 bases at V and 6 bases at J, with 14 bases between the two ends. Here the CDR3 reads CASSPSRDYGQPQHF. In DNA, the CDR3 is TGTGCCAGCTCACCAAGCAGGGATTATGGTCAGCCCCAGCATTTT.

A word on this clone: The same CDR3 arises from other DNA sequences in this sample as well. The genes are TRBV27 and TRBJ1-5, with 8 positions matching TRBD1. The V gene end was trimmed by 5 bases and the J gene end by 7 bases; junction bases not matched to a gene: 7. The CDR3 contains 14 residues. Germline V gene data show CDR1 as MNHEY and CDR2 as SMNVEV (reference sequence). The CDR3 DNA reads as TGTGCCAGCAGTCCCCCAGGGGGCAGGCAGCCCCAGCATTTT. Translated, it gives CASSPPGGRQPQHF.

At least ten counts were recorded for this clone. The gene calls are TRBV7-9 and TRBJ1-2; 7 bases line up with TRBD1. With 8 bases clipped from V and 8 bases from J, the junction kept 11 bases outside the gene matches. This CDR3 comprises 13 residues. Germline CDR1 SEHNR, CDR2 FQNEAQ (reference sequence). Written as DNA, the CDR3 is TGTGCCAGCGTATCGTCAGACAGGGACGGCTACACCTTC. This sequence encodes CASVSSDRDGYTF.